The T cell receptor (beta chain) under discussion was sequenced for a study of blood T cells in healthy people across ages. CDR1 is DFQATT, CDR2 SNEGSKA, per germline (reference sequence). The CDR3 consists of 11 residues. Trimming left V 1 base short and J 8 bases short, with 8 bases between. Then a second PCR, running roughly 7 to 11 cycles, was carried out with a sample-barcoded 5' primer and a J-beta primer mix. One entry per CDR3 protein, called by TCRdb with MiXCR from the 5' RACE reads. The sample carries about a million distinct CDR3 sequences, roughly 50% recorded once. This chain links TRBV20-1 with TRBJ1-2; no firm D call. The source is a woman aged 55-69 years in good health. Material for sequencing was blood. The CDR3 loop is CSARAFYGYTF. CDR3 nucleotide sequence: TGCAGTGCTAGAGCCTTCTACGGCTACACCTTC.